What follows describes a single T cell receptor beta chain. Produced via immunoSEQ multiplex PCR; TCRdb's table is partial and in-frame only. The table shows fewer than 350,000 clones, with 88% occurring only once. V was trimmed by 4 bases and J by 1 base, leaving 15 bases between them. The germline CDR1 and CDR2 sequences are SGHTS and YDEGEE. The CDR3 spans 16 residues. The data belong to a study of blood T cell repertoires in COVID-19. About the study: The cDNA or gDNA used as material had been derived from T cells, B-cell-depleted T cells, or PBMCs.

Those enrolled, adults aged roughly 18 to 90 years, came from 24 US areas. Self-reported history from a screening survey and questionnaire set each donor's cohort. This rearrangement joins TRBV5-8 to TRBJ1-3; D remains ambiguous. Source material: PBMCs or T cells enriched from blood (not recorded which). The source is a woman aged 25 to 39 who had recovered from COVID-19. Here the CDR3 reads CASSTRTRVSGNTIYF. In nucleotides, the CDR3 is TGTGCCAGCAGCACCCGAACTAGAGTGTCTGGAAACACCATATATTTT.